This T cell receptor beta chain was captured by sequencing in a study of cytomegalovirus exposure and HLA in healthy donors. Study conclusions and caveats: That first-cohort TCR clusters tended to co-occur in the 95 to 150 validation repertoires was found in a later analysis.

The protocol was immunoSEQ multiplex PCR, while the TCRdb copy is restricted to in-frame clones and leaves out a portion. Among about 110,000 clones, almost 96% were seen once, and the ten largest hold 0.67%. Germline V gene sequence: CDR1 SGHRS, CDR2 YFSETQ. V shed 3 bases, J shed 3 bases, and the junction held 5 bases outside the gene matches. The CDR3 contains 15 residues. Of note for this clone: As yet, its antigen is unknown.

The donors were part of the roughly 120-subject validation cohort, which stood apart from the roughly 700-subject first cohort. This chain connects TRBV5-1 to TRBJ2-5; 10 bases are a match to TRBD1. The receptor was isolated from a woman aged 18 to 35 in good health and CMV-seronegative. The specimen sequenced was PBMCs. The chain's CDR3 is CASSSGTGDEETQYF. The DNA of the CDR3 is TGCGCCAGCAGCTCCGGGACAGGGGATGAAGAGACCCAGTACTTC.